The subject of this entry is one TCR beta chain. The data were obtained in a study of CD8 T cells in Susac syndrome. Random-hexamer reverse transcription was applied to about 0.5 to 1 ug RNA. Amplification of TCR beta CDR3 by immunoSEQ multiplex PCR spanned 54 Vbeta and 13 Jbeta. TCRdb used MiXCR to reprocess the immunoSEQ multiplex PCR reads, holding one entry per CDR3 protein. The table shows some 100,000 distinct CDR3 sequences, with approximately 96% occurring only once. V lost 6 bases, J lost 5 bases, and 7 bases lay in between. The CDR3 covers 11 residues. Germline CDR1 KGHSH, CDR2 LQKENI. This chain links TRBV18 with TRBJ2-5; D gene uncertain. The material sequenced was CD4+ T cells from PBMCs. The source of this sequence is a human donor in good health. This CDR3 is CASSAVETQYF. CDR3 sequence (DNA): TGTGCCAGCTCGGCCGTCGAGACCCAGTACTTC.